The entry that follows covers one TCR beta chain sequence. The data were obtained in a study of blood T cell repertoires in COVID-19. Generated by immunoSEQ multiplex PCR, the TCRdb table keeps only in-frame clones and is missing some. In the table there are roughly 440,000 clones, about 87% of which are singletons. The sequencing input was peripheral blood. This clonotype originated in a woman between 45 and 60 years old with COVID-19, enrolled during active disease.

CDR3: CASSQQSFGGGYTF. The CDR3 region has the DNA TGTGCCAGCAGTCAACAGTCCTTCGGGGGTGGCTACACCTTC. The chain joins TRBV6-5 to TRBJ1-2; weak D call: TRBD1 (5 bases). CDR1 and CDR2 (germline): MNHEY, SVGAGI. The CDR3 is 14 amino acids. Trimming took 5 bases from V and 7 from J, leaving 17 bases between them.